This entry lists 12 T cell receptor beta chains sequenced from one sample in a study of T cells after yellow fever vaccination (dated by TCRdb to 2018 to 2020). Library method: 5' RACE. Sequencing instrument: Illumina NovaSeq 6000. TCRdb applied fastp at Q25 and MiXCR to the public reads, then kept only in-frame beta chains. Duplicate CDR3 protein sequences are folded into a single record with the most common DNA and genes. A total of 250,000 to 300,000 distinct CDR3 sequences appear in this sample, 7.5% to 9.5% of them only once. The ten largest clones take up around 3.4% of the sample. In the paper's terms, the treatment or condition label means: live attenuated yellow fever vaccine strain. Here the sequenced sample was CD4+ T cells sorted from PBMCs, taken 5 days after the yellow fever booster vaccination. The receptors come from a man younger than 30 who received the YFV17D yellow fever vaccine.

This clonotype was observed many times. The chain joins TRBV30 to TRBJ2-7; a possible D gene is TRBD2 (5 bases). Trimming removed 1 base at V and 6 bases at J, with 19 bases between. Germline values: CDR1 GTSNPN, CDR2 SVGIG (reference sequence). The CDR3 is made up of 15 amino acids. CDR3 loop: CAWSEPWEYRVEQYF. CDR3 nucleotide sequence: TGTGCCTGGAGTGAGCCTTGGGAGTACAGAGTCGAGCAGTACTTC.

This clonotype occurred many times. The rearrangement links TRBV5-1 to TRBJ1-2; 8 nucleotides align to TRBD1. This CDR3 is built from 13 residues. V trimming: 4 bases; J trimming: 13 bases; junction bases outside the gene matches: 12. The germline V gene encodes CDR1 SGHRS and CDR2 YFSETQ. The CDR3 here is CASSNGQGGLFTF. CDR3 DNA: TGCGCCAGCAGCAACGGACAGGGCGGCTTATTCACCTTC.

J is TRBJ1-6 and V is TRBV27, with 10 bases lining up with TRBD1. The CDR3 covers 15 residues. Looked up from germline, CDR1 is MNHEY and CDR2 is SMNVEV (reference sequence). Losses at the gene ends were 5 bases for V and 10 bases for J; bases not matched to a gene: 8. As DNA, the CDR3 is TGTGCCAGCAGTGCTTCGGGACAGGGGTGGTCACCCCTCCACTTT. Translated, it gives CASSASGQGWSPLHF.

This clonotype was counted ten times or more. The chain joins TRBV4-3 to TRBJ2-3; tentative D call: TRBD2 (5 bases). The V gene lost 0 bases and the J gene lost 7 bases, with 11 bases spanning the gap. Per the germline V gene, CDR1 is LGHNA and CDR2 is YSLEER. CDR3 length equals 14 residues. This chain's CDR3 is CASSQDRAGYTQYF. In nucleotides, the CDR3 is TGCGCCAGCAGCCAAGATCGGGCGGGTTATACGCAGTATTTT.

V is TRBV9 and J is TRBJ2-7; the D is unclear. Germline CDR1 is SGDLS and CDR2 is YYNGEE. Trimming took 4 bases from V and 5 from J, leaving 16 bases between them. The CDR3 loop spans 14 amino acids. The CDR3 nucleotides are TGTGCCAGCAGCATCCGACCCTCGTCCGACGAGCAGTACTTC. It encodes CASSIRPSSDEQYF.

The chain links TRBV15 to TRBJ2-7; D is unresolved. CDR3 size: 15 residues. Germline CDR1 LNHNV, CDR2 YYDKDF (reference sequence). Trimming cost V 2 bases and J 3 bases, with 14 bases left between them. The chain's CDR3 is CATSRRSVGHYEQYV. CDR3 nucleotide sequence: TGTGCCACCAGCAGAAGGTCTGTGGGCCACTACGAGCAGTACGTC.

The CDR3 region has the DNA TGCGCCAGCAGCTGGGCCGGGACGAGGAACACCGGGGAGCTGTTTTTT. It yields the protein CASSWAGTRNTGELFF. This rearrangement joins TRBV5-1 to TRBJ2-2; D is possibly TRBD1 or TRBD2 (5 bases each). The CDR3 sequence is 16 residues long. The ends were cut back, 3 bases at V and 1 base at J, with 13 bases in the middle. From germline, CDR1 is SGHRS and CDR2 YFSETQ.

The V gene is TRBV10-3, the J gene TRBJ2-7, with D perhaps assigned TRBD1 or TRBD2 (5 bases each). The CDR3 is 13 amino acids. Trimming shortened V by 7 bases and J by 2 bases, and 12 bases separated the two germline ends. Germline assignment: CDR1 ENHRY and CDR2 SYGVKD. The CDR3 loop is CAINAGTTYEQYF. Here the CDR3 DNA reads TGTGCCATCAACGCAGGGACCACCTACGAGCAGTACTTC.

This clonotype was observed at least ten times. The chain couples TRBV10-2 to TRBJ2-3; 9 bases line up with TRBD1. From germline, CDR1 is WSHSY and CDR2 SAAADI. This CDR3 has 15 residues. V trimming: 2 bases; J trimming: 4 bases; junction bases outside the gene matches: 4. The CDR3 DNA sequence: TGCGCCAGCAGTGAGACAGGGGGCAAAGCAGATACGCAGTATTTT. This codes for CASSETGGKADTQYF.

Only a few counts were recorded for this clonotype. The chain combines TRBV9 with TRBJ2-3; 8 positions match TRBD2. Germline trimming cut 4 bases from V and 2 bases from J; bases unmatched to any gene: 9. The CDR3 loop spans 16 amino acids. Germline CDR1 and CDR2: SGDLS and YYNGEE. The CDR3 coding sequence is TGTGCCAGCAGCACCCCCTACGGGGGGGCCACAGATACGCAGTATTTT. Encoded protein: CASSTPYGGATDTQYF. The variable domain in full, completed from reference TRBV9 and TRBJ2-3, reads DSGVTQTPKHLITATGQRVTLRCSPRSGDLSVYWYQQSLDQGLQFLIQYYNGEERAKGNILERFSAQQFPDLHSELNLSSLELGDSALYFCASSTPYGGATDTQYFGPGTRLTVL.

This clonotype was recorded many times. The chain links TRBV7-3 to TRBJ2-6; the match to TRBD1 covers 9 bases. V lost 2 bases to trimming and J lost 1 base; unmatched junction nucleotides: 3. CDR3 length equals 17 residues. From germline, CDR1 is SGHTA and CDR2 FQGTGA. The CDR3 sequence: CASSLGQGRSGANVLTF. The CDR3, as DNA: TGTGCCAGCAGCTTAGGACAGGGGCGGTCTGGGGCCAACGTCCTGACTTTC.

This clonotype was observed at least ten times. V is TRBV7-2 and J is TRBJ2-1; D remains ambiguous. The germline V gene encodes CDR1 SGHTA and CDR2 FQGNSA. Deletions cut 0 bases from V and 0 bases from J, with 6 bases between. There are 15 residues in the CDR3. This chain's CDR3 is CASSLAVSSYNEQFF. CDR3 nucleotides: TGTGCCAGCAGCTTAGCCGTAAGCTCCTACAATGAGCAGTTCTTC.